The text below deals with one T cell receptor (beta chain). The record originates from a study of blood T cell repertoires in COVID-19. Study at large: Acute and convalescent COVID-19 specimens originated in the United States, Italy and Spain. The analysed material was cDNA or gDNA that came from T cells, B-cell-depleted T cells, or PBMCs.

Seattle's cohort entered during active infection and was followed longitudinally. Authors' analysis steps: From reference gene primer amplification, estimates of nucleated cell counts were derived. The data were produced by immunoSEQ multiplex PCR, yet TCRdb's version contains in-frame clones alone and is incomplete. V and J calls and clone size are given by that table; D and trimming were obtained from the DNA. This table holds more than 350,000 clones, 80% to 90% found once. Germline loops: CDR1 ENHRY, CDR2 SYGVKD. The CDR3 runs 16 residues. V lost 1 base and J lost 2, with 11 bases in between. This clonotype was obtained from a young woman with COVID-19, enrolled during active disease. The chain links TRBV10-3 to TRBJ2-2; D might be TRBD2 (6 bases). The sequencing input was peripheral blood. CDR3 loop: CAISEFVAANTGELFF. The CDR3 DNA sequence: TGTGCCATCAGTGAGTTCGTAGCGGCTAACACCGGGGAGCTGTTTTTT.